These 5 T cell receptor beta chains were sequenced from one sample in a study of long-term antiretroviral therapy in people with HIV. An immunoSEQ assay, version v3.0, was performed at survey level. Profiled with immunoSEQ multiplex PCR; TCRdb holds only in-frame clones, not every one. The profile covers 20,000 to 30,000 clones, with around 80% appearing a single time and 9% to 10% taken by the ten largest. The specimen was unsorted PBMCs, collected 1.2 years after starting antiretroviral therapy. These receptors were collected from a woman between 40 and 50 years old with HIV.

Only a few counts were recorded for this clone. The chain uses TRBV7-6 and TRBJ2-1; 9 bases fit TRBD2. The germline V gene has CDR1 SGHVS and CDR2 FNYEAQ. The CDR3 is made up of 19 amino acids. The trim removed 4 bases at V and 0 bases at J, leaving 13 bases unmatched. The CDR3 sequence is CASSSLGLAPTSSYNEQFF. The CDR3 coding sequence is TGTGCCAGCAGCTCCCTCGGACTAGCGCCTACGAGCTCCTACAATGAGCAGTTCTTC.

This clone has just a few counts. The CDR3 here is CASSIMTGSSYEQYF. DNA of the CDR3: TGTGCCAGTAGTATTATGACAGGGAGCTCCTACGAGCAGTACTTC. The J gene is TRBJ2-7, the V gene TRBV19; 7 bases line up with TRBD1. With 3 bases clipped from V and 0 bases from J, the junction kept 5 bases outside the gene matches. The CDR3 is made up of 15 amino acids. The germline CDR1 and CDR2 sequences are LNHDA and SQIVND (reference sequence).

This clone appeared a single time. The chain combines TRBV7-9 with TRBJ2-1, with TRBD1 matching 8 bases. J was trimmed by 0 bases and V by 5 bases; bases with no gene match: 9. CDR3 length equals 17 residues. The germline gives CDR1 SEHNR, CDR2 FQNEAQ (reference sequence). DNA of the CDR3: TGTGCCAGCAGCCCGGCCCAGGGGGCTATCTCCTACAATGAGCAGTTCTTC. Translated, it gives CASSPAQGAISYNEQFF.

This sequence joins TRBV6-5 and TRBJ1-1; weak D call: TRBD1 (6 bases). Germline loops: CDR1 MNHEY, CDR2 SVGAGI. The CDR3 is made up of 14 amino acids. V was trimmed by 6 bases and J by 13 bases, leaving 24 bases between them. The CDR3 reads CASRDTGMGRRGFF. CDR3 nucleotide sequence: TGTGCCAGCAGAGATACAGGGATGGGGAGAAGAGGTTTCTTT.

V is TRBV30 and J is TRBJ2-7; 9 bases align to TRBD2. Losses at the gene ends were 4 bases for V and 7 bases for J; bases not matched to a gene: 14. CDR3 length: 15 residues. Per the germline V gene, CDR1 is GTSNPN and CDR2 is SVGIG (reference sequence). Here the CDR3 reads CAWTLRASGDGEQYF. CDR3 nucleotide sequence: TGTGCCTGGACCTTAAGGGCTAGCGGGGACGGGGAGCAGTACTTC.